Sequencing of this TCR beta chain was carried out in a study of blood T cell repertoires in COVID-19 (dated by TCRdb to the early 2020s). With regard to the full study: Samples covering the acute and convalescent phases of COVID-19 were provided by collaborators in the United States, Italy and Spain. A de-identified subject ID, COVID-19 status, age in years and sex were almost always included in the sample metadata. Subjects who had been exposed to COVID-19, were actively infected with it, or had recovered from it provided the deeply sampled blood TCRbeta repertoires that made up the dataset. The material from the prospective study consisted of cDNA or gDNA derived from T cells, B-cell-depleted T cells, or PBMCs. Where available, HLA class I and class II types were obtained from metadata supplied by the sample provider rather than from assay-based typing. The samples were drawn from the first 160 participants of the ongoing ImmuneRACE study and from some 1,300 subjects provided by 6 global collaborators. A freely available public database, intended as a resource for researchers studying the immune response to SARS-CoV-2, is where the repertoires were released. Here is what the overall study found, with its caveats: The amount of clinical and demographic metadata varied by source and participant and was provided uncurated.

TCRbeta CDR3 regions were amplified from genomic DNA by means of the immunoSEQ Assay, a bias-controlled multiplex PCR. In the original analysis: Nucleated cell counts per sample were estimated from amplification of reference gene primers within the assay. To quantify the absolute abundance of each unique TCRbeta CDR3 rearrangement, sequence reads were collapsed and filtered. For each sample, productive Simpson clonality was calculated as the square root of Simpson's diversity index over productive rearrangements. Here the immuneACCESS table is served through TCRdb, limited to in-frame sequences with V and J called. Missing clones are a known gap in these copies; in checked studies unresolved V genes cover under half, and the rest lacks a known reason. V and J calls and clone size are those listed in that table; D and trimming were worked out from the DNA. The sample table records some 250,000 clones; roughly nine tenths of these occur just once. The ten biggest clones cover roughly 4% of the sample.

As for this clone: The antigen this receptor binds is unknown. No base quality information exists; no much larger clone differs at one position.

Trimming accounts for 2 bases at V and 7 bases at J, while the number of junction bases matched to no gene is 7. The germline V gene (reference sequence) specifies WNHNN as CDR1 and SYGVQD as CDR2. The CDR3, from cysteine to phenylalanine, totals 17 residues. This entry keeps only the CDR3 DNA: 51 bases, framed from base 1. In the prospective study, participants were about 18 to 95 years old, resided in fewer than 25 geographic areas of the United States, and were enrolled through a virtual design. In the prospective study, cohorts were assigned on the basis of participant-reported clinical history obtained from a screening survey and a study questionnaire. In the prospective study, mobile phlebotomists collected whole blood, serum and a nasopharyngeal or oropharyngeal swab from each participant. Over an approximately 2-month period, participants in the prospective study had the option of providing additional blood draws and questionnaires. Before DNA extraction, prospective study blood samples were shipped either frozen or at room temperature.

The sequence was collected from a woman under 40 with acute COVID-19. The sequence links TRBV10-1 to TRBJ2-3, with 15 bases aligning to TRBD2. Material for sequencing was PBMCs or T cells enriched from blood (not recorded which). The CDR3 has the sequence CASSEPGLAGGPNTQYF. DNA sequence: TGCGCCAGCAGTGAGCCAGGACTAGCGGGGGGGCCGAATACGCAGTATTTT.